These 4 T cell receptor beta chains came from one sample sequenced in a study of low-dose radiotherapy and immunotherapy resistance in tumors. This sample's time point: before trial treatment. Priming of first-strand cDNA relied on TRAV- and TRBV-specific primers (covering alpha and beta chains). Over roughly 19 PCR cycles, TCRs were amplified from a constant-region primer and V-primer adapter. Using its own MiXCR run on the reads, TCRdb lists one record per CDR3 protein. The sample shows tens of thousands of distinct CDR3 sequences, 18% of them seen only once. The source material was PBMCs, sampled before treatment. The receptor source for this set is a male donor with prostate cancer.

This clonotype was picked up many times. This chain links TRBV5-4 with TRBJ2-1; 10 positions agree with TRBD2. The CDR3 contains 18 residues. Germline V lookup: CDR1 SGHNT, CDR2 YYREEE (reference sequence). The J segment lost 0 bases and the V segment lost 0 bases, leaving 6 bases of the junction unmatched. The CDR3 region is CASSLASGGASSYNEQFF. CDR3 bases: TGTGCCAGCAGCTTGGCGAGCGGGGGGGCGAGCTCCTACAATGAGCAGTTCTTC.

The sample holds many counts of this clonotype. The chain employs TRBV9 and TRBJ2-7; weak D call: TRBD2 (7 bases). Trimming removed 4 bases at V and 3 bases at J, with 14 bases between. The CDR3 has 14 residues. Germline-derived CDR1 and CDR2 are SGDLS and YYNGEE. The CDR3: CASSPDGGLYEQYF. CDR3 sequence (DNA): TGTGCCAGCAGCCCCGACGGGGGGCTCTACGAGCAGTACTTC.

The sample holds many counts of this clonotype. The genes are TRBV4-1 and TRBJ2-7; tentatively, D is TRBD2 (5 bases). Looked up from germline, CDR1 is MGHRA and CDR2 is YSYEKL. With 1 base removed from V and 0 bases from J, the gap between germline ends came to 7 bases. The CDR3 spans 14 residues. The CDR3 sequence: CASSQVGSSYEQYF. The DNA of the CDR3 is TGCGCCAGCAGCCAAGTGGGGAGCTCCTACGAGCAGTACTTC.

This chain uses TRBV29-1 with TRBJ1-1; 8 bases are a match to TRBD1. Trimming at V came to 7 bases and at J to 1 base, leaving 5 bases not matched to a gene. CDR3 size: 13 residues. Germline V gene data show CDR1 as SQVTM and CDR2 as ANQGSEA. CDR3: CSGLQGGNTEAFF. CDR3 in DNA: TGCAGCGGACTACAGGGGGGGAACACTGAAGCTTTCTTT.